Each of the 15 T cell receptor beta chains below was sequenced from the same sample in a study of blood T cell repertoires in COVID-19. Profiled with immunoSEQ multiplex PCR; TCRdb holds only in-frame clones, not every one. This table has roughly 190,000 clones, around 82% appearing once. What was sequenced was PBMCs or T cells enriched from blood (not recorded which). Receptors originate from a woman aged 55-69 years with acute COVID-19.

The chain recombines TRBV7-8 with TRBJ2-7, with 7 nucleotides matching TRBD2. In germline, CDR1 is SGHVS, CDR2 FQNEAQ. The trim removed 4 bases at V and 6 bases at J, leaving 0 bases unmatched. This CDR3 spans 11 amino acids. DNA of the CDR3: TGTGCCAGCAGCTGGGGGGGCGAGCAGTACTTC. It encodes CASSWGGEQYF. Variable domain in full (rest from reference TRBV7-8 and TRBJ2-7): GAGVSQSPRYKVAKRGQDVALRCDPISGHVSLFWYQQALGQGPEFLTYFQNEAQLDKSGLPSDRFFAERPEGSVSTLKIQRTQQEDSAVYLCASSWGGEQYFGPGTRLTVT.

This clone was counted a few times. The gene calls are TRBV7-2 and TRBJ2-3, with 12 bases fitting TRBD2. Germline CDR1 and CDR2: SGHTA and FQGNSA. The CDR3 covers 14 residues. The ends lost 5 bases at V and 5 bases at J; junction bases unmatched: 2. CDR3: CASSPGLAGDTQYF. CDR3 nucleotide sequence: TGTGCCAGCAGCCCGGGACTAGCGGGAGATACGCAGTATTTT.

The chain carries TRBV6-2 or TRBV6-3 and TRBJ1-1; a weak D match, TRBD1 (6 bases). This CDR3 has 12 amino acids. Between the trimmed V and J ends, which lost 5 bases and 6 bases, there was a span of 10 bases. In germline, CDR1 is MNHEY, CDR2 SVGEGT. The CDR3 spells CASSQGSAEAFF. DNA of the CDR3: TGTGCCAGCAGTCAGGGGAGCGCTGAAGCTTTCTTT.

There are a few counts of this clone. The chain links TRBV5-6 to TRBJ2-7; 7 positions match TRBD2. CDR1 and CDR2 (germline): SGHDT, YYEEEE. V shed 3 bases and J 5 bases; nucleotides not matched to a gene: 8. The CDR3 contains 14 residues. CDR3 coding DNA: TGTGCCAGCAGCTCGGGACTATTAGTAGACGAGCAGTACTTC. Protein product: CASSSGLLVDEQYF.

In DNA, the CDR3 is TGTGCCAGCAGCCCGACAGGGTCTAGCACAGATACGCAGTATTTT. Its protein product is CASSPTGSSTDTQYF. This chain connects TRBV11-3 to TRBJ2-3; 7 positions agree with TRBD1. CDR3 size: 15 residues. CDR1 is SGHNT, CDR2 YENEEA, per germline. Trimming removed 5 bases from V and 0 bases from J; junction bases left unmatched: 5.

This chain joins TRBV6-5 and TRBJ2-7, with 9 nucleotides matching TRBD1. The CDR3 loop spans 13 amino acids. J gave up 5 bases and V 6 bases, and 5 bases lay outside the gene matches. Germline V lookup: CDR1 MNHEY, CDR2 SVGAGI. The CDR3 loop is CASSGTGFDEQYF. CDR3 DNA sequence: TGTGCCAGCAGCGGGACAGGGTTTGACGAGCAGTACTTC.

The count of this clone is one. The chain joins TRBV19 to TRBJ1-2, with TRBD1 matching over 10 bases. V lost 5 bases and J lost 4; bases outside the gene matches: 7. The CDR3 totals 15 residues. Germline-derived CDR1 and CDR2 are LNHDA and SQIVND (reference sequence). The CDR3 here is CASSRPGQGTYGYTF. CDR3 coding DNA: TGTGCCAGTAGTCGCCCGGGACAGGGGACCTATGGCTACACCTTC.

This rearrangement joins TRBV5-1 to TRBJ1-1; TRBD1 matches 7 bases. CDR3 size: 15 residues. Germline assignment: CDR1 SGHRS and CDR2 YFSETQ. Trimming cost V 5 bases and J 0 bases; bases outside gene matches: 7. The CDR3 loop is CASRQGGRLNTEAFF. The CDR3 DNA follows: TGCGCCAGCAGACAAGGGGGCCGACTGAACACTGAAGCTTTCTTT.

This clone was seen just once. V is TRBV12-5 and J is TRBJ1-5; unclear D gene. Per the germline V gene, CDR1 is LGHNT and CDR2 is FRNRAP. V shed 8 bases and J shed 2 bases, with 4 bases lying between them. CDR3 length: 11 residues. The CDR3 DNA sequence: TGTGCTAGTCGAGGCAATCAGCCCCAGCATTTT. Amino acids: CASRGNQPQHF.

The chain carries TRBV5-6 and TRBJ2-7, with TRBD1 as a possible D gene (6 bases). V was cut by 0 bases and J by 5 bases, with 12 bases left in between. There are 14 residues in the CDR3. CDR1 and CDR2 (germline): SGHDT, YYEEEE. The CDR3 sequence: CASSLEGRGHEQYF. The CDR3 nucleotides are TGTGCCAGCAGCTTGGAAGGCAGGGGCCACGAGCAGTACTTC.

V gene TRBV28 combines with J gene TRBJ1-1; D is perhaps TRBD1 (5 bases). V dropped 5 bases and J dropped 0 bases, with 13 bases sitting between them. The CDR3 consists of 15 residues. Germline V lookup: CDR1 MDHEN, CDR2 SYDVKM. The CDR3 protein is CASSPGGAMNTEAFF. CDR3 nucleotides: TGTGCCAGCAGTCCTGGCGGGGCCATGAACACTGAAGCTTTCTTT.

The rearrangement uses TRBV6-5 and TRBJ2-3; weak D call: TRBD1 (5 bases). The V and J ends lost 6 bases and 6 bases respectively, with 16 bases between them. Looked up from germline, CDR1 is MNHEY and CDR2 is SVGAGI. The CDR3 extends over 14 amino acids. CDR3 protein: CASRKAQGADTQYF. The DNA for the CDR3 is TGTGCCAGCAGGAAAGCGCAGGGTGCCGATACGCAGTATTTT.

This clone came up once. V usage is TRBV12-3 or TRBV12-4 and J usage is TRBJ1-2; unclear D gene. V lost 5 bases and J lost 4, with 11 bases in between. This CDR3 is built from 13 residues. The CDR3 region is CASSPDGVYGYTF. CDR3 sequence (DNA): TGTGCCAGCAGTCCAGACGGAGTCTATGGCTACACCTTC.

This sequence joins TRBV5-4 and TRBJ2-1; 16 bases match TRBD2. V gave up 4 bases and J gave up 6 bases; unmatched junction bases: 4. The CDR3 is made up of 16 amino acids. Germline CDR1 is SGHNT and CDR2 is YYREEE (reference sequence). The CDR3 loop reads CASSPGTSGGANEQFF. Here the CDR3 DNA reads TGTGCCAGCAGCCCTGGGACTAGCGGGGGGGCCAATGAGCAGTTCTTC.

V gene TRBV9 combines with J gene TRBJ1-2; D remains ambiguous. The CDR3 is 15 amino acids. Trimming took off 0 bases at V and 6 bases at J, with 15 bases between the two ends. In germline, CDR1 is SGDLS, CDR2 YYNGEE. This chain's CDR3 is CASSVGPGGWDGYTF. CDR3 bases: TGTGCCAGCAGCGTAGGGCCAGGAGGATGGGATGGCTACACCTTC.